Below are 10 T cell receptor beta chains sequenced from a single sample in a study of monozygotic twins with inflammatory bowel disease. From its re-call of the 5' RACE reads, TCRdb lists each CDR3 protein once, without DNA. Recorded here are more than 350,000 distinct CDR3 sequences; the top ten clones represent 2.4%. The material sequenced was blood. The receptor set was obtained from a human donor with ulcerative colitis or Crohn's disease, or a healthy co-twin of an affected twin (not recorded which).

J is TRBJ2-5 and V is TRBV5-1; TCRdb names TRBD1, which stays unverified in the absence of DNA. Germline CDR1 reads SGHRS; CDR2 reads YFSETQ. This CDR3 region has 14 residues. CDR3: CASSVGGLQETQYF.

The chain couples TRBV3-1 to TRBJ1-5; TCRdb's D call, TRBD1, is unchecked because there is no DNA. CDR1 and CDR2 from the germline V gene are LGHDT and YNNKEL (reference sequence). CDR3 size: 15 residues. This CDR3 is CASSQDGGPGQPQHF.

This chain connects TRBV20-1 to TRBJ2-3; TCRdb returns TRBD2, unconfirmable since there is no DNA. Germline assignment: CDR1 DFQATT and CDR2 SNEGSKA (reference sequence). This CDR3 has 16 amino acids. This CDR3 reads CSARPTIGGLRDTQYF.

The V call is TRBV7-2, the J call TRBJ1-6. Germline-derived CDR1 and CDR2 are SGHTA and FQGNSA. The CDR3 extends over 11 amino acids. CDR3 amino acids: CASSADHPLHF.

V usage is TRBV9 and J usage is TRBJ1-1; no DNA is available, so the TRBD1 call from TCRdb remains unchecked. This CDR3 spans 16 amino acids. Per the germline V gene, CDR1 is SGDLS and CDR2 is YYNGEE. CDR3 in amino acids: CASSAWDRTGGTEAFF. The whole variable domain, remainder taken from reference TRBV9 and TRBJ1-1, is DSGVTQTPKHLITATGQRVTLRCSPRSGDLSVYWYQQSLDQGLQFLIQYYNGEERAKGNILERFSAQQFPDLHSELNLSSLELGDSALYFCASSAWDRTGGTEAFFGQGTRLTVV.

The chain employs TRBV27 and TRBJ1-5. Germline CDR1 and CDR2: MNHEY and SMNVEV (reference sequence). CDR3 length equals 14 residues. The CDR3 region is CANSLSGDLGPQHF.

The chain joins TRBV29-1 to TRBJ1-1; TCRdb's D call of TRBD1 is untestable without DNA. In germline, CDR1 is SQVTM, CDR2 ANQGSEA. This CDR3 contains 14 residues. The CDR3 loop reads CSAMQGDGNTEAFF.

This chain links TRBV4-3 with TRBJ2-1; TCRdb's D gene call, TRBD2, goes unchecked for lack of DNA. The CDR3 contains 15 residues. Germline CDR1 is LGHNA and CDR2 is YSLEER. The CDR3 reads CASSLGLAVHNEQFF.

This chain joins TRBV7-2 and TRBJ2-1; TCRdb indicates TRBD1, and absent DNA this call remains unverified. This CDR3 has 16 amino acids. In germline, CDR1 is SGHTA, CDR2 FQGNSA. The CDR3 region is CASSPSRDRGLSGQFF.

The CDR3 here is CASSFPPGNEKLFF. The rearrangement uses TRBV12-3 or TRBV12-4 and TRBJ1-4. The CDR3 covers 14 residues.